Below, 2 T cell receptor beta chains from the same sample are listed, as sequenced in a study of CD8 T cells in ankylosing spondylitis listed by TCRdb under 2017. Library generation was performed with 5' RACE. Sequenced on an Illumina HiSeq 2500. The raw public data were reprocessed by TCRdb itself: fastp quality trimming at Q25, MiXCR clonotype calling, in-frame beta chains only. CDR3 protein sequences are deduplicated, and each keeps its most common genes and DNA. The sample profile shows some 290,000 distinct CDR3 sequences; around 18% of them were found once. The leading ten clones occupy 7.5% to 9.5% of the sample. Material: blood, either unsorted or a sorted T cell fraction (not recorded which). These TCRs come from a male donor with ankylosing spondylitis or in good health (not recorded which).

Only a few counts were recorded for this clonotype. The chain has TRBV3-1 and TRBJ2-1, with D possibly matching TRBD1 (6 bases). CDR3 length: 13 residues. V lost 3 bases to trimming and J lost 7 bases, with 10 bases between them. The germline CDR1 and CDR2 sequences are LGHDT and YNNKEL (reference sequence). The CDR3 sequence: CASSHMDRNEQFF. CDR3 DNA sequence: TGTGCCAGCAGCCATATGGACAGAAATGAGCAGTTCTTC.

This clonotype was seen ten or more times. The V call is TRBV3-1, the J call TRBJ2-1; weak D call: TRBD2 (6 bases). Germline assignment: CDR1 LGHDT and CDR2 YNNKEL (reference sequence). V lost 0 bases to trimming and J lost 12 bases, with 21 bases between them. The CDR3 sequence is 16 residues long. DNA for the CDR3: TGTGCCAGCAGCCAAGATCAGCTAGCGTTGGCCATGGGGCAGTTCTTC. Amino acids: CASSQDQLALAMGQFF.